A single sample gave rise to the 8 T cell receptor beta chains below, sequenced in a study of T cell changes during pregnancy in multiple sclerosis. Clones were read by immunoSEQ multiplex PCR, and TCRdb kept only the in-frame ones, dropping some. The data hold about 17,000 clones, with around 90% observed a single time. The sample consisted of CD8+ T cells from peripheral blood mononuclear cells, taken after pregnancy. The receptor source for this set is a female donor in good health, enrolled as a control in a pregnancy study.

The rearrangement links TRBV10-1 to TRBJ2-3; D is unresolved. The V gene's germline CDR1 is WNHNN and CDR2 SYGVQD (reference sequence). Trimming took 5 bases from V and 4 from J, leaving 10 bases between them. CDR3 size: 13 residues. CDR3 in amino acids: CASSFVSADTQYF. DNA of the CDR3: TGCGCCAGCAGTTTCGTTAGTGCAGATACGCAGTATTTT.

CDR3 bases: TGTGCCAGCAGCTTGTACAGCACCCAAGAGACCCAGTACTTC. The encoded protein is CASSLYSTQETQYF. The chain joins TRBV5-4 to TRBJ2-5, with no clear D. Trimming shortened V by 1 base and J by 1 base, and 8 bases separated the two germline ends. Germline loops: CDR1 SGHNT, CDR2 YYREEE (reference sequence). The length of the CDR3 is 14 residues.

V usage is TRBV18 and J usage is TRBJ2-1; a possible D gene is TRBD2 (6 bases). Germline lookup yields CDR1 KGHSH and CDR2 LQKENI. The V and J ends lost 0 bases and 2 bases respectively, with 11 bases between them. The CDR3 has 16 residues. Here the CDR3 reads CASSPPSLATYNEQFF. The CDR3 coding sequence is TGTGCCAGCTCACCACCAAGCCTAGCGACCTACAATGAGCAGTTCTTC.

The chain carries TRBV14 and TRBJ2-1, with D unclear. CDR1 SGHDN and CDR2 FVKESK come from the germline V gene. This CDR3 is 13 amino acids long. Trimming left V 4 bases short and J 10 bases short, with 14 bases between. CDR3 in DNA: TGTGCCAGCAGCCCCGACCCGGTCGGGGAGCAGTTCTTC. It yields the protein CASSPDPVGEQFF.

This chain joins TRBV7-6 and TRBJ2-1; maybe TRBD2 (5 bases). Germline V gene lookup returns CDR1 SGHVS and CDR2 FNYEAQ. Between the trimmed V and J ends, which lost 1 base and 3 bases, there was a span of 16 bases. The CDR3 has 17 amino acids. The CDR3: CASSLVAGVSLYNEQFF. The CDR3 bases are TGTGCCAGCAGCTTAGTTGCCGGGGTCAGCCTCTACAATGAGCAGTTCTTC.

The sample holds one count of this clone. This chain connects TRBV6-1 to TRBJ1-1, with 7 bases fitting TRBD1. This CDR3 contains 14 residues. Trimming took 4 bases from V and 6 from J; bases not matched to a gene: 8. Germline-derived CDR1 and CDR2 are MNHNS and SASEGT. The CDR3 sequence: CASSGEGAVAEAFF. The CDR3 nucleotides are TGTGCCAGCAGTGGAGAGGGGGCGGTGGCTGAAGCTTTCTTT.

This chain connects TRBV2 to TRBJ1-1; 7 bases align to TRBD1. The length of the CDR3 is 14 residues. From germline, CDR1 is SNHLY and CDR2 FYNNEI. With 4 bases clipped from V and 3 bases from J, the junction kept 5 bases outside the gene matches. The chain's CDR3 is CASSGRTGYTEAFF. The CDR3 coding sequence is TGTGCCAGCAGTGGAAGGACAGGCTACACTGAAGCTTTCTTT.

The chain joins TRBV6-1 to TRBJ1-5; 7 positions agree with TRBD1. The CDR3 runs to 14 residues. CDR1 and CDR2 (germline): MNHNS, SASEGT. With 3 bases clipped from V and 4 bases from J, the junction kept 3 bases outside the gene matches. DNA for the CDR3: TGTGCCAGCAGTGATGAGGGGGCTAATCAGCCCCAGCATTTT. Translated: CASSDEGANQPQHF.